This passage covers 32 T cell receptor beta chains from one sample sequenced in a study of T cells expressing NK-cell markers. From the 5' RACE reads, TCRdb lists one entry per CDR3 protein and no DNA. The sample table includes 500,000 or so distinct CDR3 sequences. Sequencing used blood T cells: a sorted CD56 or NKG2C T cell subset, CD4+ or CD8+ T cells, or bulk PBMC T cells (not recorded which). These receptors all stem from a man between 18 and 35 years old in good health.

This chain links TRBV20-1 with TRBJ2-1; TCRdb calls TRBD2, which cannot be checked without DNA. The CDR3 loop spans 15 amino acids. In germline, CDR1 is DFQATT, CDR2 SNEGSKA (reference sequence). The CDR3 here is CSARDKAGVGNEQFF.

The V and J genes are TRBV25-1 and TRBJ2-2; TCRdb picks TRBD2, but there is no DNA to check that call. Germline assignment: CDR1 MGHDK and CDR2 SYGVNS. The CDR3 contains 15 residues. The CDR3: CASSLRAGGPGELFF.

The J gene is TRBJ1-5, the V gene TRBV4-3. Germline V gives CDR1 LGHNA, CDR2 YSLEER. This CDR3 is 16 amino acids long. The CDR3 loop is CASSQEIGGGYQPQHF.

The CDR3 loop is CASSLFAGEGNEQFF. The gene calls are TRBV7-2 and TRBJ2-1; TCRdb gives TRBD1 as the D gene, but with no DNA this cannot be confirmed. There are 15 residues in the CDR3. Germline-derived CDR1 and CDR2 are SGHTA and FQGNSA.

The chain recombines TRBV5-1 with TRBJ1-1. This CDR3 has 14 amino acids. Germline assignment: CDR1 SGHRS and CDR2 YFSETQ. Here the CDR3 reads CASSLPQAGSEAFF.

The chain recombines TRBV5-1 with TRBJ1-1. Germline V gene data show CDR1 as SGHRS and CDR2 as YFSETQ. The CDR3 consists of 18 residues. CDR3 region: CASSLEYTAADGNTEAFF.

This CDR3 is CATTSAGELFF. This chain joins TRBV28 and TRBJ2-2. Germline V gene sequence: CDR1 MDHEN, CDR2 SYDVKM. The CDR3 is 11 amino acids.

The CDR3 region is CASSLNQGVGYEQYF. V is TRBV7-2 and J is TRBJ2-7; lacking DNA, the TRBD1 call made by TCRdb goes unchecked. Germline CDR1 reads SGHTA; CDR2 reads FQGNSA. The CDR3 runs 15 residues.

The CDR3 loop is CASSPPSTGAADRETQYF. The rearrangement uses TRBV4-1 and TRBJ2-5; TCRdb names TRBD1, which stays unverified in the absence of DNA. The CDR3 has 18 amino acids. Germline lookup yields CDR1 MGHRA and CDR2 YSYEKL.

The rearrangement links TRBV7-2 to TRBJ2-7; TCRdb reports TRBD2, a call that lacks DNA to check it against. The CDR3 consists of 16 residues. The V gene's germline CDR1 is SGHTA and CDR2 FQGNSA. This chain's CDR3 is CASSLALLSVIGEQYF.

The J gene is TRBJ2-4, the V gene TRBV24-1; TCRdb indicates TRBD1, and absent DNA this call remains unverified. This CDR3 is built from 15 residues. The germline V gene encodes CDR1 KGHDR and CDR2 SFDVKD. CDR3 loop: CATSESQGALNIQYF.

CDR3 amino acids: CASSLSSVSEQYF. This chain links TRBV7-7 with TRBJ2-7; TCRdb returns TRBD2, unconfirmable since there is no DNA. CDR3 length: 13 amino acids. Looked up from germline, CDR1 is SSHAT and CDR2 is FNYEAQ (reference sequence).

The chain joins TRBV29-1 to TRBJ1-1; TCRdb's assignment of TRBD1 cannot be checked, as there is no DNA. Germline lookup yields CDR1 SQVTM and CDR2 ANQGSEA. CDR3 length: 11 amino acids. The CDR3 protein is CSVEVRERAFF.

This chain uses TRBV4-1 with TRBJ2-1; TCRdb picks TRBD1, but there is no DNA to check that call. Germline CDR1 MGHRA, CDR2 YSYEKL. The CDR3 contains 15 residues. The CDR3 sequence is CASSQDPDRDNEQFF.

V usage is TRBV19 and J usage is TRBJ2-1. Germline V lookup: CDR1 LNHDA, CDR2 SQIVND (reference sequence). The CDR3 loop spans 15 amino acids. The chain's CDR3 is CASTKLARSYNEQFF. Using reference TRBV19 and TRBJ2-1 for the parts outside the CDR3, the full variable domain is DGGITQSPKYLFRKEGQNVTLSCEQNLNHDAMYWYRQDPGQGLRLIYYSQIVNDFQKGDIAEGYSVSREKKESFPLTVTSAQKNPTAFYLCASTKLARSYNEQFFGPGTRLTVL.

The V and J genes are TRBV4-1 and TRBJ1-4; the D gene TCRdb calls, TRBD1, cannot be checked with no DNA. Germline V gene sequence: CDR1 MGHRA, CDR2 YSYEKL. The length of the CDR3 is 15 residues. The CDR3 loop reads CASSLTGQRGEKLFF.

J is TRBJ2-5 and V is TRBV7-9; the TRBD1 assignment by TCRdb is unverifiable without DNA. This CDR3 region has 17 residues. Per the germline V gene, CDR1 is SEHNR and CDR2 is FQNEAQ (reference sequence). CDR3: CASSLSLAGLGRETQYF.

The chain recombines TRBV7-3 with TRBJ2-1; the TCRdb D gene call, TRBD1, has no DNA to confirm it. CDR1 and CDR2 from the germline V gene are SGHTA and FQGTGA. The CDR3 sequence is 12 residues long. This chain's CDR3 is CASSLKGAEQFF.

The rearrangement joins TRBV11-2 to TRBJ2-1. Germline V gives CDR1 SGHAT, CDR2 FQNNGV. CDR3 length: 17 residues. CDR3 loop: CASSLDPDGRPYNEQFF.

The chain couples TRBV7-6 to TRBJ2-7; with no DNA, the TCRdb D assignment of TRBD1 cannot be verified. Germline lookup yields CDR1 SGHVS and CDR2 FNYEAQ. This CDR3 has 19 residues. The CDR3 reads CASSLEIQGRPGGPNEQYF.

This rearrangement joins TRBV29-1 to TRBJ1-6; TCRdb calls TRBD1, which cannot be checked without DNA. The CDR3 covers 13 residues. CDR1 and CDR2 (germline): SQVTM, ANQGSEA. CDR3 loop: CSVAEGSNSPLHF.

The rearrangement links TRBV30 to TRBJ1-2; TCRdb reports TRBD1, a call that lacks DNA to check it against. Germline lookup yields CDR1 GTSNPN and CDR2 SVGIG (reference sequence). The CDR3 totals 13 residues. The CDR3 protein is CAWSTRGLYGYTF.

The CDR3 sequence is CATSDQGTGGDQPQHF. The chain carries TRBV24-1 and TRBJ1-5; TCRdb outputs TRBD1, but without DNA this stays unchecked. Per germline, CDR1 KGHDR and CDR2 SFDVKD. This CDR3 region has 16 residues.

This chain uses TRBV6-2 or TRBV6-3 with TRBJ1-5; the TCRdb call, TRBD1, lacks DNA for checking. CDR1 is MNHEY, CDR2 SVGEGT, per germline. CDR3 length: 18 residues. CDR3 loop: CASSMPFGTGGGNQPQHF.

The chain links TRBV6-5 to TRBJ2-3; TCRdb selects TRBD2, and the lack of DNA leaves this call unchecked. Germline CDR1 MNHEY, CDR2 SVGAGI. This CDR3 comprises 19 residues. The CDR3 protein is CASSYSAAGGSSSTDTQYF.

The V call is TRBV7-2, the J call TRBJ1-1; no DNA is available, so the TRBD1 call from TCRdb remains unchecked. The CDR3 length is 15 residues. Germline V gene sequence: CDR1 SGHTA, CDR2 FQGNSA. This chain's CDR3 is CASSPRRGVGTEAFF.

The gene calls are TRBV29-1 and TRBJ2-3; the TRBD1 assignment by TCRdb is unverifiable without DNA. The V gene's germline CDR1 is SQVTM and CDR2 ANQGSEA. The CDR3 extends over 15 amino acids. This CDR3 is CSVREGTASWDTQYF.

V and J are TRBV5-1 and TRBJ2-2; TCRdb picks TRBD2, but there is no DNA to check that call. CDR3 length: 15 residues. Germline V lookup: CDR1 SGHRS, CDR2 YFSETQ. The CDR3 sequence: CASSEEGPNTGELFF.

V is TRBV20-1 and J is TRBJ2-1; checking the TCRdb D call of TRBD1 is not possible without DNA. The CDR3 length is 16 residues. From germline, CDR1 is DFQATT and CDR2 SNEGSKA (reference sequence). Here the CDR3 reads CSARDLGGGSYNEQFF.

V is TRBV4-2 and J is TRBJ2-1; without DNA, the TCRdb call of TRBD2 cannot be checked. CDR3 length: 18 residues. Germline values: CDR1 LGHNA, CDR2 YNFKEQ. CDR3: CASSQPTGLAGGNNEQFF.

This chain uses TRBV27 with TRBJ2-1; TCRdb outputs TRBD1, but without DNA this stays unchecked. Germline CDR1 reads MNHEY; CDR2 reads SMNVEV (reference sequence). This CDR3 is built from 15 residues. The CDR3 protein is CASSAGTGIGNEQFF.

The chain recombines TRBV7-8 with TRBJ2-3; TCRdb picks TRBD2, but there is no DNA to check that call. CDR1 is SGHVS, CDR2 FQNEAQ, per germline. The length of the CDR3 is 15 residues. CDR3 protein: CASSSTSGIGDTQYF.